Listed below are T cell receptor beta chains from one sample, sequenced in a study of glioma-infiltrating T cells after dendritic cell vaccination. The repertoire was sequenced with immunoSEQ multiplex PCR; TCRdb's copy has only in-frame clones and lacks some. The sample includes tens of thousands of clones, about four fifths seen only once; the top ten take 15% to 19%. This material consisted of blood, taken after dendritic cell vaccination. These receptor sequences come from a human donor with glioblastoma. CDR3s include the opening cysteine and the closing phenylalanine or tryptophan. A D gene is named only where the DNA matches it firmly. Clone size, where shown, is once, few, many, or a class for clones that have expanded.

j_gene | v_gene | d_gene | abundance | CDR3nt | CDR3aa
TRBJ1-2 | TRBV12-5 | TRBD1 | once | TGTGCTAGTGGCCCTATTATCGACAGGGTCAGCTACGGCTACACCTTC | CASGPIIDRVSYGYTF
TRBJ2-7 | TRBV19 | - | - | TGTGCCAGTAGTATGGCCTTCGTACCAACCCTGGCCCACGAGCAGTACTTC | CASSMAFVPTLAHEQYF
TRBJ2-6 | TRBV7-9 | - | - | TGTGCCAGCAGCTTCCGGGGCTCTGGGGCCAACGTCCTGACTTTC | CASSFRGSGANVLTF
TRBJ2-3 | TRBV29-1 | TRBD1 | once | TGCAGCATGACCCGGGACAGGGCGTTTTCAGATACGCAGTATTTT | CSMTRDRAFSDTQYF
TRBJ2-1 | TRBV5-4 | TRBD2 | - | TGTGCCAGCAGCCCCTGGACTAGCGGGGGGGCGAGCAATGAGCAGTTCTTC | CASSPWTSGGASNEQFF
TRBJ1-2 | TRBV7-2 | TRBD1 | - | TGTGCCAGCAGCTTCCAGGGGGCTCGCTACACCTTC | CASSFQGARYTF
TRBJ1-5 | TRBV2 | - | - | TGTGCCAGCAGTGAAGACAATAGCAATCAGCCCCAGCATTTT | CASSEDNSNQPQHF
TRBJ2-7 | TRBV4-1 | - | - | TGCGCCAGCAGCCCTCGAAGTGACGCGGGGGCCCCGACTTACGAGCAGTACTTC | CASSPRSDAGAPTYEQYF
TRBJ2-7 | TRBV11-2 | - | - | TGTGCCAGCAGCCTAAACAACCTCGGCCAGGGCTACGAGCAGTACTTC | CASSLNNLGQGYEQYF
TRBJ2-3 | TRBV7-9 | TRBD2 | - | TGTGCCAGCAGCTTAGTCACGGCTAGCGGGGGGGCCAGCTGTTGGTATTTT | CASSLVTASGGASCWYF
TRBJ2-7 | TRBV7-8 | - | - | TGTGCCAGCAGCTTATCGACAGGATCCTACGAGCAGTACTTC | CASSLSTGSYEQYF
TRBJ2-2 | TRBV15 | - | - | TGTGCCACCAGCAGGGGACACACGAACACCGGGGAGCTGTTTTTT | CATSRGHTNTGELFF
TRBJ1-1 | TRBV10-1 | - | - | TGCGCCACCCGTAGAGGTGAAGCTTTCTTT | CATRRGEAFF
TRBJ1-2 | TRBV4-3 | - | - | TGCGCCAGCAGCCAAGATCTACCTAACTATGGCTACACCTTC | CASSQDLPNYGYTF
TRBJ2-5 | TRBV7-3 | TRBD2 | - | TGTGCCAGCAGCTTACGGACTAGCGGCCAAGAGACCCAGTACTTC | CASSLRTSGQETQYF
TRBJ2-7 | TRBV18 | TRBD1 | - | TGTGCCAGCTCACCCTGGACAGGGGAAGGCTACGAGCAGTACTTC | CASSPWTGEGYEQYF
TRBJ1-2 | TRBV7-9 | - | - | TGTGCCAGCAGCTTATTGGCTGACTATGGCTACACCTTC | CASSLLADYGYTF
TRBJ1-1 | TRBV18 | - | - | TGTGCCAGCTCACCACTACGGGGGACTGAAGCTTTCTTT | CASSPLRGTEAFF
TRBJ1-1 | TRBV12-5 | - | - | TGTGCTAGTGGTTTGACATTACAGGGTATTGGCACTGAAGCTTTCTTT | CASGLTLQGIGTEAFF